This T cell receptor beta chain appears in the sequencing data of a study of control samples from healthy donors and cancer patients. TCRdb keeps only in-frame clones here, not all; method: immunoSEQ multiplex PCR. Found here are about 95,000 clones, about 82% of them singletons; the top ten hold around a fifth. CDR3 length: 16 residues. V lost 5 bases and J 3 bases, leaving 19 bases between the germline ends. Germline assignment: CDR1 LNHNV and CDR2 YYDKDF (reference sequence). This TCR was sampled from a young man in good health. Sequencing input: blood. The rearrangement joins TRBV15 to TRBJ1-1, with D perhaps TRBD1 (6 bases). The CDR3 here is CATSPNRGGADTEAFF. Here the CDR3 DNA reads TGTGCCACCAGCCCAAATCGAGGGGGGGCGGACACTGAAGCTTTCTTT.